This T cell receptor beta chain was sequenced during a study of blood T cell repertoires in COVID-19. Study as a whole: Acute-phase and convalescent COVID-19 samples originated in the United States, Italy and Spain. T cells, B-cell-depleted T cells, or PBMCs provided the cDNA or gDNA that served as material.

Original data processing: Reference gene primer amplification yielded estimated nucleated cell counts. Profiled with immunoSEQ multiplex PCR; TCRdb holds only in-frame clones, not every one. V and J calls and clone size are those listed in that table; D and trimming were worked out from the DNA. This table holds 140,000 or so clones, roughly 85% found once. Germline V gene data show CDR1 as LNHDA and CDR2 as SQIVND (reference sequence). CDR3 length: 11 amino acids. Trimming left V 6 bases short and J 10 bases short, with 12 bases between. The sample was peripheral blood. This receptor was identified in a man in his forties or fifties with acute or convalescent COVID-19. The J gene is TRBJ1-1, the V gene TRBV19; D uncertain. The CDR3 is CASRLGVRAFF. The CDR3, as DNA: TGTGCCAGTAGGCTGGGCGTTAGAGCTTTCTTT.